This record covers a single TCR beta chain. The sample originates from a study of beta chain features in type 1 diabetes. The CDR3 contains 15 residues. Germline V gene data show CDR1 as SGHRS and CDR2 as YFSETQ. Unmatched junction bases numbered 8, after V lost 4 bases and J lost 3 bases. Reverse transcribing all isolated RNA meant expressed TCRB transcripts were sequenced. Clones were sequenced by immunoSEQ multiplex PCR, and TCRdb holds only the in-frame ones, with some missing. The profile shows around 450,000 clones, about 10% of them singletons. The chain uses TRBV5-1 and TRBJ2-3; 7 bases match TRBD1. The sample consisted of naive CD4+ T cells from blood. The TCR was taken from a woman under 30 in good health. For the CDR3, the DNA is TGCGCCAGCAGCCCCCGGGGCAGGGGGACAGATACGCAGTATTTT. Translating it yields CASSPRGRGTDTQYF.